This TCR beta chain was identified during a study of blood T cell repertoires in COVID-19 (dated by TCRdb to 2018 to 2021). Regarding the research as a whole: The collaborator samples originated in the United States, Italy and Spain and spanned the acute and convalescent phases of COVID-19. The material from the prospective study consisted of cDNA or gDNA derived from T cells, B-cell-depleted T cells, or PBMCs. Deeply sampled blood TCRbeta repertoires from subjects exposed to, actively infected with, or recovered from COVID-19 were included in the dataset. The repertoires were released in a freely available public database meant as a resource for research on the immune response to SARS-CoV-2. Samples came from the ongoing ImmuneRACE study (first 160 participants) plus 1,254 subjects from 6 global collaborators. Sample metadata almost always included a de-identified subject ID, COVID-19 status, age in years and sex. Where available, HLA class I and class II types were taken from metadata supplied by the sample provider and were not determined by assay-based typing.

Each collaborating institution followed its own protocols to collect whole blood in K2EDTA tubes. For TCRbeta analysis, collaborators shipped samples as frozen whole blood, isolated PBMCs, or DNA extracted from either of those sample types. What the authors observed across the whole study: The amount of clinical and demographic metadata varied by source and participant and was provided uncurated.

As concerns this clone: No cognate antigen has been identified for it. Base qualities are missing; no much larger clone stands one base away.

Spanning cysteine to phenylalanine, the CDR3 consists of 15 amino acids. The kept DNA is CDR3 alone, 45 bases in frame from the first base. V trim: 5 bases; J trim: 6 bases; unmatched bases: 7. The CDR1 and CDR2 encoded by the germline V gene are SGHNT and YENEEA. TCRbeta CDR3 regions were amplified from genomic DNA using the immunoSEQ Assay, a bias-controlled multiplex PCR. On the authors' methods: Within the assay, amplification of reference gene primers was used to estimate how many nucleated cells each sample contained. To quantify the absolute abundance of each unique TCRbeta CDR3 rearrangement, sequence reads were collapsed and filtered. For each sample, productive Simpson clonality was calculated by taking the square root of Simpson's diversity index across productive rearrangements. TCRdb retrieved this table from immuneACCESS and kept in-frame rearrangements only. Not all clones are present; in checked studies, unresolved V genes account for under half, and no reason is known for the remainder. That table supplies the V and J calls and clone size; D and trimming were determined from the DNA. In this sample the table shows about 83,000 clones, 86% of which occur a single time. The ten biggest clones cover around a fifth of the sample.

The specimen sequenced was peripheral blood. The source is a woman of 80 years or more in a cohort sampled during active or convalescent COVID-19. The chain links TRBV11-3 with TRBJ2-2; 9 bases in between match TRBD2. For the CDR3, the sequence is CASSPPGLAAGELFF. The nucleotide sequence reads as follows: TGTGCCAGCAGCCCTCCGGGACTAGCCGCCGGGGAGCTGTTTTTT.